Below, 16 T cell receptor beta chains from the same sample are listed, as sequenced in a study of blood T cell repertoires in COVID-19. Assay: immunoSEQ multiplex PCR; the TCRdb copy retains only in-frame clones and omits some. Among approximately 140,000 clones listed, roughly 90% were seen once. Sequencing was done on a sample of peripheral blood. The receptors derive from a woman aged 55-75 years with active or convalescent COVID-19.

V is TRBV5-1 and J is TRBJ2-5, with a tentative D call TRBD1 (7 bases). Deletions cut 1 base from V and 3 bases from J, with 10 bases between. Germline CDR1 is SGHRS and CDR2 is YFSETQ. The length of the CDR3 is 14 residues. The CDR3 region is CASSLIRGEETQYF. CDR3 DNA sequence: TGCGCCAGCAGCTTGATCAGGGGGGAAGAGACCCAGTACTTC. Looking up the rest from reference TRBV5-1 and TRBJ2-5 gives the full variable domain: KAGVTQTPRYLIKTRGQQVTLSCSPISGHRSVSWYQQTPGQGLQFLFEYFSETQRNKGNFPGRFSGRQFSNSRSEMNVSTLELGDSALYLCASSLIRGEETQYFGPGTRLLVL.

The V call is TRBV5-1, the J call TRBJ1-5; TRBD1 aligns across 7 bases. This CDR3 has 14 residues. Germline-derived CDR1 and CDR2 are SGHRS and YFSETQ. V dropped 4 bases and J dropped 3; count of bases not matched to a gene: 4. CDR3 amino acids: CASSPTGSNQPQHF. The CDR3, as DNA: TGCGCCAGCAGCCCGACAGGGTCCAATCAGCCCCAGCATTTT.

The V call is TRBV7-9, the J call TRBJ1-5; the D gene is possibly TRBD1 (6 bases). The CDR3 is made up of 14 amino acids. The V end was cut by 5 bases, the J end by 5 bases, with 13 bases between. Germline CDR1 and CDR2: SEHNR and FQNEAQ (reference sequence). Here the CDR3 DNA reads TGTGCCAGCAGCGCCGACAGGCCTGATCAGCCCCAGCATTTT. Its protein is CASSADRPDQPQHF.

The chain couples TRBV10-1 to TRBJ1-2; 7 bases match TRBD1. The junction had 15 bases not matched to a gene; V was cut back by 10 bases and J by 1 base. The CDR3 has 16 residues. CDR1 is WNHNN and CDR2 is SYGVQD in the germline V gene (reference sequence). Here the CDR3 DNA reads TGCGCCACCCCAGGGACAGAAAAGATATTTAACTATGGCTACACCTTC. This sequence encodes CATPGTEKIFNYGYTF.

In this sample, this clone turned up once. J is TRBJ1-6 and V is TRBV15; the D is unclear. V lost 1 base and J 5 bases, leaving 6 bases between the germline ends. The CDR3 is 14 residues long. In germline, CDR1 is LNHNV, CDR2 YYDKDF (reference sequence). The CDR3, as DNA: TGTGCCACCAGCAGAGGCCGGGATAATTCACCCCTCCACTTT. It is translated as CATSRGRDNSPLHF.

The rearrangement uses TRBV9 and TRBJ1-5, with D hard to call. V was pared by 4 bases and J by 4 bases, with 15 bases between. This CDR3 has 15 amino acids. Germline assignment: CDR1 SGDLS and CDR2 YYNGEE. The CDR3, as DNA: TGTGCCAGCAGCAGAGGGATGGTGTGGAATCAGCCCCAGCATTTT. This codes for CASSRGMVWNQPQHF. Together with reference TRBV9 and TRBJ1-5, the CDR3 gives the full variable domain: DSGVTQTPKHLITATGQRVTLRCSPRSGDLSVYWYQQSLDQGLQFLIQYYNGEERAKGNILERFSAQQFPDLHSELNLSSLELGDSALYFCASSRGMVWNQPQHFGDGTRLSIL.

The chain carries TRBV11-2 and TRBJ1-4, with 10 bases matching TRBD1. Germline CDR1 and CDR2: SGHAT and FQNNGV. The junction had 3 bases not matched to a gene; V was cut back by 3 bases and J by 5 bases. The CDR3 totals 15 residues. CDR3: CASSFPDRGNEKLFF. CDR3 nucleotide sequence: TGTGCCAGCAGCTTCCCGGACAGGGGGAATGAAAAACTGTTTTTT.

The chain has TRBV11-2 and TRBJ1-1; TRBD1 matches 7 bases. CDR3 size: 13 residues. The germline V gene encodes CDR1 SGHAT and CDR2 FQNNGV. V trimming: 3 bases; J trimming: 7 bases; junction bases outside the gene matches: 5. The CDR3, as DNA: TGTGCCAGCAGCTTGACAGGGACATTTGAAGCTTTCTTT. Its protein is CASSLTGTFEAFF. Drawing the rest from reference TRBV11-2 and TRBJ1-1, the complete variable domain is EAGVAQSPRYKIIEKRQSVAFWCNPISGHATLYWYQQILGQGPKLLIQFQNNGVVDDSQLPKDRFSAERLKGVDSTLKIQPAKLEDSAVYLCASSLTGTFEAFFGQGTRLTVV.

The chain uses TRBV20-1 and TRBJ1-1; D is uncertain. V was cut by 3 bases and J by 2 bases, with 16 bases left in between. Germline V lookup: CDR1 DFQATT, CDR2 SNEGSKA (reference sequence). This CDR3 contains 15 residues. CDR3 residues: CSASGSGVGNTEAFF. The CDR3 coding sequence is TGCAGTGCTAGTGGTAGCGGGGTTGGAAACACTGAAGCTTTCTTT.

The V call is TRBV9, the J call TRBJ2-1, with a tentative D call TRBD2 (6 bases). With 3 bases removed from V and 7 bases from J, the gap between germline ends came to 17 bases. The germline CDR1 and CDR2 sequences are SGDLS and YYNGEE. CDR3 length: 15 amino acids. CDR3 protein: CASSAVGGDLNEQFF. The CDR3 nucleotides are TGTGCCAGCAGCGCCGTCGGCGGGGATCTAAATGAGCAGTTCTTC.

The gene calls are TRBV11-2 and TRBJ2-2; 9 positions agree with TRBD1. Germline values: CDR1 SGHAT, CDR2 FQNNGV. The CDR3 runs to 17 residues. J gave up 3 bases and V 2 bases, and 7 bases lay outside the gene matches. The CDR3 spells CASSLSVQGAYTGELFF. The DNA of the CDR3 is TGTGCCAGCAGCTTATCGGTACAGGGGGCTTACACCGGGGAGCTGTTTTTT. The variable domain in full, completed from reference TRBV11-2 and TRBJ2-2, reads EAGVAQSPRYKIIEKRQSVAFWCNPISGHATLYWYQQILGQGPKLLIQFQNNGVVDDSQLPKDRFSAERLKGVDSTLKIQPAKLEDSAVYLCASSLSVQGAYTGELFFGEGSRLTVL.

This clone was seen once. V gene TRBV15 combines with J gene TRBJ1-2; no reliable D call. There are 15 residues in the CDR3. V lost 5 bases and J 5 bases, leaving 18 bases between the germline ends. Per germline, CDR1 LNHNV and CDR2 YYDKDF (reference sequence). The CDR3 loop is CATSGQDAAPYGYTF. CDR3 DNA: TGTGCCACCAGCGGGCAGGATGCCGCCCCTTATGGCTACACCTTC.

This chain uses TRBV7-9 with TRBJ2-1; 8 bases map to TRBD1. This CDR3 region has 16 residues. Germline V gene sequence: CDR1 SEHNR, CDR2 FQNEAQ (reference sequence). V lost 1 base, J lost 6 bases, and 8 bases stayed unmatched. The CDR3 spells CASSLGHRGKGNEQFF. The CDR3 nucleotides read TGTGCCAGCAGCTTAGGTCACAGGGGGAAGGGCAATGAGCAGTTCTTC.

The rearrangement links TRBV3-1 (or the pseudogene TRBV3-2) to TRBJ1-6, with D possibly matching TRBD1 (6 bases). CDR1 LGHDT and CDR2 YNNKEL come from the germline V gene (reference sequence). V was cut by 4 bases and J by 7 bases, with 14 bases left in between. This CDR3 contains 15 residues. CDR3 residues: CASSLQGRGNSPLHF. DNA for the CDR3: TGTGCCAGCAGCCTCCAGGGGCGGGGGAATTCACCCCTCCACTTT.

V gene TRBV12-3 or TRBV12-4 combines with J gene TRBJ1-1, with 7 bases fitting TRBD1. V lost 7 bases, J lost 0 bases, and 2 bases stayed unmatched. The CDR3 has 13 amino acids. CDR3 nucleotides: TGTGCCAGCACGACAGGGTTGAACACTGAAGCTTTCTTT. It translates to CASTTGLNTEAFF.

The chain carries TRBV7-2 and TRBJ2-1, with 7 positions matching TRBD2. The CDR3 sequence is 13 residues long. In germline, CDR1 is SGHTA, CDR2 FQGNSA. V dropped 4 bases and J dropped 3; count of bases not matched to a gene: 0. CDR3 sequence: CASSSGGYNEQFF. CDR3 DNA: TGTGCCAGCAGCTCGGGGGGCTACAATGAGCAGTTCTTC.